Shown below are 30 T cell receptor beta chains from a single sample sequenced in a study of OX40 agonist ivuxolimab in advanced cancers. Clones were sequenced by immunoSEQ multiplex PCR, and TCRdb holds only the in-frame ones, with some missing. The sample carries 60,000 to 80,000 clones, 80% to 85% recorded once. The sample in question was CD4+ or CD8+ T cells sorted from blood, obtained in a trial of the OX40 agonist ivuxolimab. The receptors come from an adult with an advanced solid tumor such as melanoma, head and neck, liver or kidney cancer.

V and J are TRBV6-5 and TRBJ1-2, with D unclear. V shed 2 bases and J shed 4 bases, with 8 bases lying between them. This CDR3 has 13 residues. CDR1 is MNHEY and CDR2 is SVGAGI in the germline V gene. The CDR3: CASSYTPFYGYTF. The CDR3 DNA reads TGTGCCAGCAGTTACACACCGTTCTATGGCTACACCTTC.

This sequence joins TRBV6-6 and TRBJ2-3; TRBD2 is a possible D gene (5 bases). Germline V CDR1 and CDR2: MNHNY, SVGAGI (reference sequence). CDR3 length equals 15 residues. The germline V and J ends were trimmed by 0 bases and 5 bases, with 12 bases remaining between them. In DNA, the CDR3 is TGTGCCAGCAGTTACTCGATGGGGAGACAAGATACGCAGTATTTT. It encodes CASSYSMGRQDTQYF.

This chain joins TRBV27 and TRBJ1-2; D is possibly TRBD1 (6 bases). The CDR3 extends over 13 amino acids. Germline V lookup: CDR1 MNHEY, CDR2 SMNVEV (reference sequence). Trimming shortened V by 5 bases and J by 10 bases, and 17 bases separated the two germline ends. In nucleotides, the CDR3 is TGTGCCAGCAGTAAATCGCCGGGACAACTCTACACCTTC. Amino acids: CASSKSPGQLYTF.

This rearrangement joins TRBV18 to TRBJ2-5; the D gene could be TRBD1 or TRBD2 (5 bases each). This CDR3 comprises 15 residues. Germline V gene sequence: CDR1 KGHSH, CDR2 LQKENI. V dropped 4 bases and J dropped 2 bases, with 14 bases sitting between them. The CDR3 region is CASSLNKGEQETQYF. The CDR3 bases are TGTGCCAGCTCACTTAATAAAGGGGAGCAAGAGACCCAGTACTTC.

This sequence joins TRBV7-6 and TRBJ2-3, with D perhaps TRBD2 (5 bases). Trimming removed 5 bases from V and 0 bases from J, with 15 bases in between. Germline V gives CDR1 SGHVS, CDR2 FNYEAQ. The CDR3 covers 16 residues. The DNA of the CDR3 is TGTGCCAGCAGCCTGAGCGCTAGCACTAGCACAGATACGCAGTATTTT. Its translation is CASSLSASTSTDTQYF.

The rearrangement joins TRBV28 to TRBJ1-5; D possibly corresponds to TRBD1 (6 bases). This CDR3 spans 15 amino acids. V lost 3 bases and J lost 0, with 9 bases in between. Germline V gene data show CDR1 as MDHEN and CDR2 as SYDVKM. The CDR3 DNA reads as TGTGCCAGCAGTTTTTGGACAGATAGCAATCAGCCCCAGCATTTT. This encodes CASSFWTDSNQPQHF. Supplemented by reference TRBV28 and TRBJ1-5, the full variable domain reads DVKVTQSSRYLVKRTGEKVFLECVQDMDHENMFWYRQDPGLGLRLIYFSYDVKMKEKGDIPEGYSVSREKKERFSLILESASTNQTSMYLCASSFWTDSNQPQHFGDGTRLSIL.

The chain has TRBV29-1 and TRBJ2-2; D not resolved. CDR3 length: 12 amino acids. The ends were cut back, 5 bases at V and 6 bases at J, with 10 bases in the middle. Germline V gene sequence: CDR1 SQVTM, CDR2 ANQGSEA. The CDR3 DNA is TGCAGCGTTAGGCAGGCCCCCGGGGAGCTGTTTTTT. Protein: CSVRQAPGELFF.

The chain links TRBV5-4 to TRBJ2-7; TRBD1 aligns across 9 bases. Germline trimming cut 4 bases from V and 0 bases from J; bases unmatched to any gene: 8. The CDR3 consists of 16 residues. Per the germline V gene, CDR1 is SGHNT and CDR2 is YYREEE (reference sequence). The CDR3 sequence: CASSRTGTGSSYEQYF. CDR3 nucleotide sequence: TGTGCCAGCAGCCGGACCGGGACAGGGAGCTCCTACGAGCAGTACTTC.

The rearrangement joins TRBV19 to TRBJ2-7; tentative D call: TRBD2 (5 bases). Germline loops: CDR1 LNHDA, CDR2 SQIVND (reference sequence). The CDR3 covers 14 residues. Trimming pared 3 bases from V and 3 bases from J, leaving 12 bases between. The CDR3 loop reads CASSIGGESYEQYF. The CDR3 DNA sequence: TGTGCCAGTAGTATTGGAGGCGAGAGCTACGAGCAGTACTTC. The whole variable domain, filled in from reference TRBV19 and TRBJ2-7, reads DGGITQSPKYLFRKEGQNVTLSCEQNLNHDAMYWYRQDPGQGLRLIYYSQIVNDFQKGDIAEGYSVSREKKESFPLTVTSAQKNPTAFYLCASSIGGESYEQYFGPGTRLTVT.

This sequence joins TRBV19 and TRBJ2-2; D is unclear. The V and J ends lost 6 bases and 1 base respectively, with 9 bases between them. Germline CDR1 is LNHDA and CDR2 is SQIVND (reference sequence). The CDR3 runs to 14 residues. The CDR3: CASSTSGNTGELFF. The CDR3 nucleotides are TGTGCCAGTAGCACCTCGGGGAACACCGGGGAGCTGTTTTTT. The full variable domain, its missing parts supplied by reference TRBV19 and TRBJ2-2, is DGGITQSPKYLFRKEGQNVTLSCEQNLNHDAMYWYRQDPGQGLRLIYYSQIVNDFQKGDIAEGYSVSREKKESFPLTVTSAQKNPTAFYLCASSTSGNTGELFFGEGSRLTVL.

The chain combines TRBV27 with TRBJ1-1; D remains ambiguous. Germline V gene data show CDR1 as MNHEY and CDR2 as SMNVEV (reference sequence). Trimming pared 3 bases from V and 0 bases from J, leaving 11 bases between. The CDR3 is 15 amino acids. CDR3 sequence (DNA): TGTGCCAGCAGTTTCCAAGGCAGAATGAACACTGAAGCTTTCTTT. This codes for CASSFQGRMNTEAFF.

The genes are TRBV11-2 and TRBJ1-2; D is possibly TRBD1 (6 bases). The CDR3 spans 15 residues. Germline assignment: CDR1 SGHAT and CDR2 FQNNGV. The V end lost 0 bases, the J end lost 4 bases, and 12 bases lay between the germline ends. For the CDR3, the DNA is TGTGCCAGCAGCTTAGATCAGGGGCGCGGCTATGGCTACACCTTC. Protein: CASSLDQGRGYGYTF.

This clone was observed a single time. The chain carries TRBV7-8 and TRBJ2-5; D is perhaps TRBD2 (5 bases). This CDR3 is 15 amino acids long. Germline assignment: CDR1 SGHVS and CDR2 FQNEAQ. Trimming pared 5 bases from V and 7 bases from J, leaving 20 bases between. The CDR3 DNA reads TGTGCCAGCAGCCCGGTCCGCGGGTTAGGCGGGACCCAGTACTTC. The encoded protein is CASSPVRGLGGTQYF.

The sample holds a few counts of this clone. V usage is TRBV6-1 and J usage is TRBJ1-2; D remains unclear. Trimming left V 8 bases short and J 5 bases short, with 18 bases between. Per germline, CDR1 MNHNS and CDR2 SASEGT. CDR3 size: 14 residues. The CDR3 DNA sequence: TGTGCCAGCCGTAGCGAAGGTGGTGGATATGGCTACACCTTC. As protein: CASRSEGGGYGYTF.

V usage is TRBV14 and J usage is TRBJ2-3, with 7 bases that match TRBD1. The CDR3 runs to 15 residues. The germline V gene encodes CDR1 SGHDN and CDR2 FVKESK. Germline trimming cut 1 base from V and 3 bases from J; bases unmatched to any gene: 4. CDR3 loop: CASSQVGGLTDTQYF. The CDR3 DNA follows: TGTGCCAGCAGCCAAGTAGGGGGCTTGACAGATACGCAGTATTTT.

This sequence joins TRBV29-1 and TRBJ2-5, with D possibly being TRBD1 or TRBD2 (5 bases each). V shed 5 bases and J shed 0 bases, with 10 bases lying between them. Germline assignment: CDR1 SQVTM and CDR2 ANQGSEA. The CDR3 covers 13 residues. In DNA form, the CDR3 reads TGCAGCGTTTCTAGGGACCACCAAGAGACCCAGTACTTC. This translates into CSVSRDHQETQYF.

The genes are TRBV7-2 and TRBJ1-3; D gene ambiguous. Trimming stripped 1 base from V and 0 bases from J, with 7 bases between. Germline loops: CDR1 SGHTA, CDR2 FQGNSA. CDR3 length: 15 amino acids. CDR3 in amino acids: CASSLEHHSGNTIYF. CDR3 bases: TGTGCCAGCAGCTTAGAACACCACTCTGGAAACACCATATATTTT.

V gene TRBV10-3 combines with J gene TRBJ2-7; 8 bases map to TRBD1. Germline CDR1 is ENHRY and CDR2 is SYGVKD. V lost 7 bases, J lost 6 bases, and 8 bases stayed unmatched. This CDR3 is 13 amino acids long. CDR3 sequence reads: CAIKGQEAFEQYF. For the CDR3, the DNA is TGTGCCATCAAGGGACAGGAAGCCTTCGAGCAGTACTTC.

The chain employs TRBV10-3 and TRBJ1-5; TRBD1 matches at 7 bases. In germline, CDR1 is ENHRY, CDR2 SYGVKD. This CDR3 spans 15 amino acids. V was clipped by 0 bases and J by 3 bases; unmatched bases: 2. CDR3 DNA sequence: TGTGCCATCAGTGAGTCGACAGGGAACAATCAGCCCCAGCATTTT. Translation gives CAISESTGNNQPQHF.

In this sample, this clone turned up once. CDR3 loop: CASIPETSYEQYF. CDR3 DNA sequence: TGTGCCAGCATCCCAGAGACCTCCTACGAGCAGTACTTC. The V gene is TRBV6-6, the J gene TRBJ2-7; D is uncertain. The germline V and J ends were trimmed by 7 bases and 0 bases, with 10 bases remaining between them. Per the germline V gene, CDR1 is MNHNY and CDR2 is SVGAGI (reference sequence). The CDR3 length is 13 residues.

The rearrangement uses TRBV19 and TRBJ2-4; D may be TRBD2 (5 bases). This CDR3 comprises 16 residues. V shed 4 bases and J shed 7 bases, with 20 bases lying between them. Germline values: CDR1 LNHDA, CDR2 SQIVND (reference sequence). DNA of the CDR3: TGTGCCAGTAGTAGCCTGCCCGTGGTCACGGGGAACATTCAGTACTTC. This translates into CASSSLPVVTGNIQYF.

The genes are TRBV7-6 and TRBJ2-3; D ambiguous. The CDR3 sequence is 14 residues long. Germline V gene data show CDR1 as SGHVS and CDR2 as FNYEAQ. The V end was cut by 1 base, the J end by 0 bases, with 5 bases between. CDR3: CASSLGPSTDTQYF. The CDR3 bases are TGTGCCAGCAGCTTAGGGCCTAGCACAGATACGCAGTATTTT.

This clone was seen more than once but under ten times. The V and J genes are TRBV5-6 and TRBJ1-1; D unclear. V lost 4 bases to trimming and J lost 2 bases, with 3 bases between them. The CDR3 length is 11 residues. Looked up from germline, CDR1 is SGHDT and CDR2 is YYEEEE. In DNA, the CDR3 is TGTGCCAGCAGCATCAACACTGAAGCTTTCTTT. It yields the protein CASSINTEAFF.

V and J are TRBV5-6 and TRBJ2-3; tentatively, D is TRBD1 (5 bases). This CDR3 is built from 13 residues. V was pared by 4 bases and J by 6 bases, with 12 bases between. The germline V gene has CDR1 SGHDT and CDR2 YYEEEE. CDR3 sequence reads: CASSLKGPDTQYF. CDR3 in DNA: TGTGCCAGCAGCCTGAAGGGGCCTGATACGCAGTATTTT.

The J gene is TRBJ2-3, the V gene TRBV4-2; the match to TRBD1 covers 7 bases. The V gene end was trimmed by 3 bases and the J gene end by 11 bases; junction bases not matched to a gene: 11. From germline, CDR1 is LGHNA and CDR2 YNFKEQ. The CDR3 runs 14 residues. DNA of the CDR3: TGTGCCAGCAGCCAGGAACGGACAGGAGGTGGGCAGTATTTT. Translation: CASSQERTGGGQYF.

V gene TRBV4-1 combines with J gene TRBJ1-2; D is perhaps TRBD1 (5 bases). V shed 4 bases and J shed 8 bases, with 14 bases lying between them. In germline, CDR1 is MGHRA, CDR2 YSYEKL. This CDR3 region has 13 residues. This chain's CDR3 is CASSREGPLGYTF. The CDR3 DNA reads TGCGCCAGCAGCCGCGAGGGACCTTTGGGCTACACCTTC.

This chain links TRBV5-6 with TRBJ1-5; D call uncertain. V was clipped by 6 bases and J by 5 bases, with 18 bases between them. Per germline, CDR1 SGHDT and CDR2 YYEEEE. The CDR3 spans 15 residues. Here the CDR3 reads CASTPSAHPDQPQHF. CDR3 nucleotide sequence: TGTGCCAGCACCCCCTCGGCACACCCTGATCAGCCCCAGCATTTT.

V usage is TRBV6-6 and J usage is TRBJ1-3, with D possibly TRBD1 on 5 matching bases. The CDR3 loop spans 15 amino acids. V lost 4 bases to trimming and J lost 5 bases, with 15 bases between them. CDR1 is MNHNY, CDR2 SVGAGI, per germline (reference sequence). CDR3 sequence (DNA): TGTGCCAGCAGTTCCACACAGGACATAAGAAACACCATATATTTT. It translates to CASSSTQDIRNTIYF.

V and J are TRBV7-8 and TRBJ1-1; no reliable D call. CDR3 length: 15 residues. V was pared by 3 bases and J by 1 base, with 12 bases between. The germline V gene encodes CDR1 SGHVS and CDR2 FQNEAQ. The CDR3 DNA sequence: TGTGCCAGCAGCTTCACGGGCAACAGGAACACTGAAGCTTTCTTT. Translated: CASSFTGNRNTEAFF.

The CDR3 coding sequence is TGCGCCAGCAGCCAAGAGTCGGGGCTGGTCACTGAAGCTTTCTTT. Its protein is CASSQESGLVTEAFF. The chain links TRBV4-1 to TRBJ1-1; tentative D call: TRBD1 (5 bases). Trimming removed 0 bases at V and 4 bases at J, with 12 bases between. This CDR3 is 15 amino acids long. Germline values: CDR1 MGHRA, CDR2 YSYEKL.